What follows is one T cell receptor beta chain and its context. Its recognized antigen is unknown. A read error may account for a junction end that differs from germline. TCRB CDR3 regions were amplified from about 2 ug genomic DNA, or all available DNA if less, using the immunoSEQ assay. For multiplex PCR, 60 forward primers for TCR V beta segments and 13 reverse primers for J beta segments were used. To estimate reads per starting template, synthetic control templates were spiked into each sample at limiting dilution. The Illumina HiSeq System generated 87 bp sequencing reads. The authors' analysis ran thus. PCR and sequencing errors were removed by a nearest neighbor algorithm that merged closely related sequences. TCR overlap was defined as the percentage of unique tumor TCR beta sequences that were also found in the peripheral blood of the same patient. TCRdb took this table from immuneACCESS and kept in-frame rearrangements with V and J called. Such tables lack part of the clones; where checked against another copy, unresolved V genes explain under half of the gap, and the rest is unexplained. V and J calls and clone size are given by that table; D and trimming were obtained from the DNA. For this sample there are 90,000 to 100,000 clones; around three quarters appear just once. The top ten hold around 5.9% of the sample.

The sample originates from a study of glioma-infiltrating T cells after dendritic cell vaccination (dated by TCRdb to 2015 to 2016). Context from the whole study: A cohort of 15 or so glioblastoma patients from Phase I and II dendritic cell vaccination trials was included, of whom 9 were newly diagnosed and 6 had recurrent disease. Deep sequencing of TCR beta CDR3 regions was used to quantify tumor-infiltrating lymphocyte content and compare tumor and blood repertoires in dendritic cell-vaccinated glioblastoma patients. Survival after dendritic cell vaccination was correlated with TCR sequencing metrics such as TIL content and the overlap between tumor and blood repertoires. Between the early 2000s and the early 2010s, the patients were given dendritic cell vaccination pulsed with autologous tumor lysate. The vaccine consisted of monocyte-derived dendritic cells cultured about seven days with IL-4 and GM-CSF, then pulsed overnight with autologous tumor lysate. Each patient got three intradermal injections of the dendritic cell vaccine, spaced at biweekly intervals, in the arm below the axilla. Results and caveats for the whole study, not just this receptor: The cohort was small and heterogeneous, only a few patients had full blood and tumor sets, and even fewer had initial-recurrent tumor pairs. No direct relationship between TCR clonality and survival was found, suggesting that a diverse polyclonal response may matter. After dendritic cell vaccination, a higher estimated pretreatment TIL content predicted longer time to progression and longer overall survival. The three-group TCR overlap response model was characterized as speculative, and prospective validation of the model was stated to be required.

There are 13 amino acids in the CDR3, from cysteine to phenylalanine inclusive. Only the CDR3 DNA is retained, 39 bases long and in frame from the first base. CDR1 SGHAT and CDR2 FQNNGV were looked up in the germline V gene. Selection of patients required sufficient residual fresh-frozen tumor tissue and over two years of available survival data. Molecular status otherwise varied across the glioblastoma patients, but none of them carried an isocitrate dehydrogenase mutation. PBMC were collected before vaccination, two weeks after the third vaccination, and at tumor progression when it occurred. The Qiagen DNeasy Blood extraction Kit was used for extraction of genomic DNA.

The source of this sequence is a human donor with glioblastoma. Sequenced material: blood, taken before dendritic cell vaccination. The receptor chain draws on TRBV11-2 and TRBJ2-3; the D segment cannot be called with confidence. The CDR3 protein sequence reads: CASSLDRSDTQYF. At the DNA level, the sequence is TGTGCCAGCAGCTTAGACAGGTCAGACACGCAGTATTTT.